This T cell receptor (beta chain) was obtained from a study of post-analysis software for immune sequencing data. As for this clonotype: Its antigen is currently unknown.

TCR beta cDNA libraries included unique molecular identifiers. The yield from roughly 1 to 10 million T cells was roughly 500,000 cDNA molecules in total. Each CDR3 protein is one row after TCRdb ran MiXCR on the PCR reads. The table records 700,000 to 900,000 distinct CDR3 sequences, just over 45% of them present only once. Germline CDR1 reads SNHLY; CDR2 reads FYNNEI. The CDR3 length is 11 residues. V was clipped by 4 bases and J by 10 bases, with 8 bases between them. Findings and limits, study-wide: Roughly 5 TRBV segments occurring more often in patients than controls included TRBV5-6, TRBV5-1 and TRBV20-1. Strong co-clustering by F measure was evident for samples that had been prepared in the same batch. Those with multiple sclerosis, the patient group, showed significantly lower normalized Chao1 diversity than controls.

This TCR derives from a girl between 10 and 17 years old with multiple sclerosis. The rearrangement uses TRBV2 and TRBJ2-1, with D uncertain. Input material: blood. The CDR3 coding sequence is TGTGCCAGCAGTGGTTGGCGGGAGCAGTTCTTC. It yields the protein CASSGWREQFF.